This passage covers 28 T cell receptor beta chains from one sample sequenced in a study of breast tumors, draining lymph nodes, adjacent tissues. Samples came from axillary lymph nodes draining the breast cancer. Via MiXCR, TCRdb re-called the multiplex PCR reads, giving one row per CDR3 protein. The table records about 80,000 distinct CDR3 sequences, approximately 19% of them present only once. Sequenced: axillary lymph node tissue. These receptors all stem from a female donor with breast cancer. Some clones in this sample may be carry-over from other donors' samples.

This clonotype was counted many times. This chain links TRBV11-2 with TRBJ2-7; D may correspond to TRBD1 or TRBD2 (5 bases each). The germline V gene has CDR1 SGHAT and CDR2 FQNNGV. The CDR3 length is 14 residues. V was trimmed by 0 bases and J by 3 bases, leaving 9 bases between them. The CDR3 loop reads CASSLEFGGYEQYF. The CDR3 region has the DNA TGTGCCAGCAGCTTAGAATTTGGGGGCTACGAGCAGTACTTC.

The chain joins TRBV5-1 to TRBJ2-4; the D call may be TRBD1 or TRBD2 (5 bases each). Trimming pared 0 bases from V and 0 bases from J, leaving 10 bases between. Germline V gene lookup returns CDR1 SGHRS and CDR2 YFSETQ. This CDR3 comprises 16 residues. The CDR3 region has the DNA TGCGCCAGCAGCTTGGGGGACCCCCTAGCCAAAAACATTCAGTACTTC. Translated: CASSLGDPLAKNIQYF.

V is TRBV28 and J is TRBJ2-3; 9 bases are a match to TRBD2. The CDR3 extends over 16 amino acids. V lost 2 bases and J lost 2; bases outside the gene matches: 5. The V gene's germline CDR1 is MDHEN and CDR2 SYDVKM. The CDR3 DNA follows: TGTGCCAGCAGTTTAATACTAGCGGGTAACACAGATACGCAGTATTTT. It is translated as CASSLILAGNTDTQYF.

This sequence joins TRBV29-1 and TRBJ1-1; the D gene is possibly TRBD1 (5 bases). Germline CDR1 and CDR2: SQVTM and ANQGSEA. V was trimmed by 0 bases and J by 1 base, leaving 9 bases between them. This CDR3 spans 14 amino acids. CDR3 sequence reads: CSVEEAGRNTEAFF. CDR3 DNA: TGCAGCGTTGAAGAAGCGGGGCGGAACACTGAAGCTTTCTTT.

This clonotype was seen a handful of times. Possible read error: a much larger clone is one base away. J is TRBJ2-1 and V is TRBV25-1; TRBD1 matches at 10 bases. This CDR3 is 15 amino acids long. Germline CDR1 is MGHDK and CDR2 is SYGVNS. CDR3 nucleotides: TGTGCCTGCAGAGGACAGGGGGGAGCCTACAATGAGCAGTTCTTC. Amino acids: CACRGQGGAYNEQFF.

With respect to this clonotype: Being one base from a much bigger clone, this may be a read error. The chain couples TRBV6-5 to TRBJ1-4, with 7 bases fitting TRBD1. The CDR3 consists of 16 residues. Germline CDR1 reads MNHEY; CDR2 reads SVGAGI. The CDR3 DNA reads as TGTGCCAGCAGTTCCGACAGGGTGGTGACTAATGAAAACCTGTTTTTT. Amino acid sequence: CASSSDRVVTNENLFF.

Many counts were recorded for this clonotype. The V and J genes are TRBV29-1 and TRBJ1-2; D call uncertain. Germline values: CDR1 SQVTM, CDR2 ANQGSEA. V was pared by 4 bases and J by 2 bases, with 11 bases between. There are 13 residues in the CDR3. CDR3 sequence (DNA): TGCAGCGTTGTAGAAGGTGTGAACTATGGCTACACCTTC. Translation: CSVVEGVNYGYTF. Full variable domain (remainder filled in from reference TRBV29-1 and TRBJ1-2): SAVISQKPSRDICQRGTSLTIQCQVDSQVTMMFWYRQQPGQSLTLIATANQGSEATYESGFVIDKFPISRPNLTFSTLTVSNMSPEDSSIYLCSVVEGVNYGYTFGSGTRLTVV.

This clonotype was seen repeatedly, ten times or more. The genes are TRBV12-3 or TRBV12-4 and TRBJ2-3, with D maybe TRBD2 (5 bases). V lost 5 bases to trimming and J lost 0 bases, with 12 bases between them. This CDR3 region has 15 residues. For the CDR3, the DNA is TGTGCCAGCAGTCGAGCGGTTTTAAGCACAGATACGCAGTATTTT. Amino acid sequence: CASSRAVLSTDTQYF.

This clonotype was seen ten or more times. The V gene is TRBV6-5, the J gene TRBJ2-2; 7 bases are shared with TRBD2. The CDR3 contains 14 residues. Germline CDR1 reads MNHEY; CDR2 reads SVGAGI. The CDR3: CATSRRERAGELFF. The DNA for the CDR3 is TGTGCTACCAGCAGGCGGGAGAGGGCCGGGGAGCTGTTTTTT.

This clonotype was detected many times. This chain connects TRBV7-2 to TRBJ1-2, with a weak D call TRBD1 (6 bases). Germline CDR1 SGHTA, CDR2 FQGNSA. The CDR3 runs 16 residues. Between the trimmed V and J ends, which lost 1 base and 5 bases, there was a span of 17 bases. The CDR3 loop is CASSLVSRWTEYGYTF. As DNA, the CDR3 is TGTGCCAGCAGCTTAGTTAGTCGGTGGACAGAATATGGCTACACCTTC.

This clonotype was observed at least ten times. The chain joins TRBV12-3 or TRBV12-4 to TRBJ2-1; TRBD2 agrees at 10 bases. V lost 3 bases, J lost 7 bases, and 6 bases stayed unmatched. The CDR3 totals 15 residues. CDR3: CASSFSGRGVNEQFF. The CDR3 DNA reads TGTGCCAGCAGTTTCAGCGGGAGGGGGGTGAATGAGCAGTTCTTC.

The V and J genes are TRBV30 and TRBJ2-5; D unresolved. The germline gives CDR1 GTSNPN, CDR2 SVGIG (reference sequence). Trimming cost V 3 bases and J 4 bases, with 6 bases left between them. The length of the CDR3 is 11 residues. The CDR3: CAWSALETQYF. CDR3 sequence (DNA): TGTGCCTGGAGCGCCCTAGAGACCCAGTACTTC. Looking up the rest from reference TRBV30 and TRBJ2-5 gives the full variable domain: SQTIHQWPATLVQPVGSPLSLECTVEGTSNPNLYWYRQAAGRGLQLLFYSVGIGQISSEVPQNLSASRPQDRQFILSSKKLLLSDSGFYLCAWSALETQYFGPGTRLLVL.

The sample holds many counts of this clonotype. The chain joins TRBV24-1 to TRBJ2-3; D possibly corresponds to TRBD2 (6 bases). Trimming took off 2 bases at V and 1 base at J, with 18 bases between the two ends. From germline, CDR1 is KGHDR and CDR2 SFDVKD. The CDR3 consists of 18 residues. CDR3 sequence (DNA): TGTGCCACCAGTGATTCCGAGGGACTTAACCCTGGCACAGATACGCAGTATTTT. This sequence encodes CATSDSEGLNPGTDTQYF.

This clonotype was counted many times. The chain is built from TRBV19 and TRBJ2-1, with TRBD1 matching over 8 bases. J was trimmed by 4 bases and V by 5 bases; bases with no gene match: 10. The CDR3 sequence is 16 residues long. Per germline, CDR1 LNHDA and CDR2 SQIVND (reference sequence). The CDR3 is CASSAGQGKGYNEQFF. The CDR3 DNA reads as TGTGCCAGTAGTGCTGGACAGGGTAAGGGGTACAATGAGCAGTTCTTC.

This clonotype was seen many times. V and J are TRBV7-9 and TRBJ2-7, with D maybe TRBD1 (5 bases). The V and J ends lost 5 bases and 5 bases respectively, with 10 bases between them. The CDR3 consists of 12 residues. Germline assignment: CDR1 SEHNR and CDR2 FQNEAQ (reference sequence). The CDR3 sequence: CASSAGFHEQYF. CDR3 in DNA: TGTGCCAGCAGCGCAGGGTTCCACGAGCAGTACTTC. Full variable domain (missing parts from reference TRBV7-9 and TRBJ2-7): DTGVSQNPRHKITKRGQNVTFRCDPISEHNRLYWYRQTLGQGPEFLTYFQNEAQLEKSRLLSDRFSAERPKGSFSTLEIQRTEQGDSAMYLCASSAGFHEQYFGPGTRLTVT.

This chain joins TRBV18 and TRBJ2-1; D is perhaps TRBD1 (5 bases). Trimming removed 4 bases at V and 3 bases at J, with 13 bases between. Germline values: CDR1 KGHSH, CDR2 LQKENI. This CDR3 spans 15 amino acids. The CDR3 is CASSLGPRDYNEQFF. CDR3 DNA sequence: TGTGCCAGCTCACTGGGGCCCAGGGACTACAATGAGCAGTTCTTC.

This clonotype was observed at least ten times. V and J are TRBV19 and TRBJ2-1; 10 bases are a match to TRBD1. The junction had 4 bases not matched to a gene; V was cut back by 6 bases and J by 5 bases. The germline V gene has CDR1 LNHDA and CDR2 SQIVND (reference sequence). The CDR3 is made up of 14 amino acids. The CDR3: CASRRDRGHNEQFF. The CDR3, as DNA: TGTGCCAGTAGACGGGACAGGGGTCACAATGAGCAGTTCTTC.

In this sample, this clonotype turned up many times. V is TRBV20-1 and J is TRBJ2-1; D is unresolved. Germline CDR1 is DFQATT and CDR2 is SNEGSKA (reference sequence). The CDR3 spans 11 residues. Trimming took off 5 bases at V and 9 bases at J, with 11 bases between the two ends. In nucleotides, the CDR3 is TGCAGTGCTGCTCTAGTCGGTGAGCAGTTCTTC. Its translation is CSAALVGEQFF.

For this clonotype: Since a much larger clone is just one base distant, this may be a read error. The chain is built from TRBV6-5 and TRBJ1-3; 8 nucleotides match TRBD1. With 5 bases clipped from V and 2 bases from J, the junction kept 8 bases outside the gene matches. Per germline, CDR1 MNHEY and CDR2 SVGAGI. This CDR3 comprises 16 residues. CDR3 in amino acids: CASSGRDRFPGNTIYF. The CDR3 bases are TGTGCCAGCAGTGGGCGGGACAGGTTCCCTGGAAACACCATATATTTT.

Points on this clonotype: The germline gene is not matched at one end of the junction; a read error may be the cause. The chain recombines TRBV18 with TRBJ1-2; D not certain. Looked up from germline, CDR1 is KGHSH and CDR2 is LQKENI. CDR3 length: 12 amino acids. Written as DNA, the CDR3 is TGTGCCAGCCCACCAGGTTTCTATGGCTACACCTTC. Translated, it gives CASPPGFYGYTF.

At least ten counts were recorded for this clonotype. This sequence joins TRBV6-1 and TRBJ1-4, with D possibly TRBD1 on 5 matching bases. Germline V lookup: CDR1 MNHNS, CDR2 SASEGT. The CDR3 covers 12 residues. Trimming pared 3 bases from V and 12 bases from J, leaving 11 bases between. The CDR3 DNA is TGTGCCAGCAGTGATTGGGACCGTCAACTGTTTTTT. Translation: CASSDWDRQLFF.

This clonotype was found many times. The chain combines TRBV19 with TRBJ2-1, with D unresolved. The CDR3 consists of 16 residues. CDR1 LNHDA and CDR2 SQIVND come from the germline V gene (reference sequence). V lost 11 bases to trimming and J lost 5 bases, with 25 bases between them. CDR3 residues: CAEKPVLGLVDNEQFF. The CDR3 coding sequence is TGTGCCGAAAAGCCTGTCCTAGGCCTAGTCGACAATGAGCAGTTCTTC. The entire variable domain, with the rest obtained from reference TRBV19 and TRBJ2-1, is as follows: DGGITQSPKYLFRKEGQNVTLSCEQNLNHDAMYWYRQDPGQGLRLIYYSQIVNDFQKGDIAEGYSVSREKKESFPLTVTSAQKNPTAFYLCAEKPVLGLVDNEQFFGPGTRLTVL.

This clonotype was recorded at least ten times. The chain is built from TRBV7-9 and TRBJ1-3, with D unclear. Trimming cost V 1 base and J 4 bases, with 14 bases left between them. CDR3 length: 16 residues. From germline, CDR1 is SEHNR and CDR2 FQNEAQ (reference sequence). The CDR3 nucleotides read TGTGCCAGCAGCTTAGGGTCGGGCCGAGGGGGAAACACCATATATTTT. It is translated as CASSLGSGRGGNTIYF. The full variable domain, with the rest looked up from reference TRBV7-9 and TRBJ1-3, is DTGVSQNPRHKITKRGQNVTFRCDPISEHNRLYWYRQTLGQGPEFLTYFQNEAQLEKSRLLSDRFSAERPKGSFSTLEIQRTEQGDSAMYLCASSLGSGRGGNTIYFGEGSWLTVV.

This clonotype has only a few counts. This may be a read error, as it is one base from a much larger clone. CDR3 protein: CASSLETHGLAAYEQYF. The CDR3 bases are TGTGCCAGCAGCTTAGAAACACACGGACTAGCGGCGTACGAGCAGTACTTC. The chain couples TRBV11-2 to TRBJ2-7; the match to TRBD2 covers 10 bases. The CDR3 consists of 17 residues. CDR1 SGHAT and CDR2 FQNNGV come from the germline V gene. Trimming took 0 bases from V and 4 from J; bases not matched to a gene: 9.

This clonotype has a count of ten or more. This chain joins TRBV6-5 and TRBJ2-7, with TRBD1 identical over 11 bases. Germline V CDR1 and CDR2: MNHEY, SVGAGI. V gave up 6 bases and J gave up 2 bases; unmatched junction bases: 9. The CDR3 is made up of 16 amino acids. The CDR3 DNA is TGTGCCAGCAGCCGCGACGGACAGGGGGCTACCTACGAGCAGTACTTC. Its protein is CASSRDGQGATYEQYF.

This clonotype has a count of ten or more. CDR3 sequence reads: CATSTPGLARDEQFF. The CDR3 bases are TGTGCCACCAGCACACCCGGGCTAGCGCGCGATGAGCAGTTCTTC. This chain links TRBV15 with TRBJ2-1, with D perhaps TRBD2 (6 bases). The CDR3 totals 15 residues. Germline V gene lookup returns CDR1 LNHNV and CDR2 YYDKDF (reference sequence). V lost 4 bases to trimming and J lost 8 bases, with 18 bases between them. Filled out from reference TRBV15 and TRBJ2-1, the complete variable domain reads DAMVIQNPRYQVTQFGKPVTLSCSQTLNHNVMYWYQQKSSQAPKLLFHYYDKDFNNEADTPDNFQSRRPNTSFCFLDIRSPGLGDTAMYLCATSTPGLARDEQFFGPGTRLTVL.

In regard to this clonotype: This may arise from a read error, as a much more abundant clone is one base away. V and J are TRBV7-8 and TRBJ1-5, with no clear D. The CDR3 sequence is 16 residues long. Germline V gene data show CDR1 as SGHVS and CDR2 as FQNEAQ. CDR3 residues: CANSLVADYSNQPQHF. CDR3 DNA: TGTGCCAACAGCTTAGTCGCGGACTATAGCAATCAGCCCCAGCATTTT.

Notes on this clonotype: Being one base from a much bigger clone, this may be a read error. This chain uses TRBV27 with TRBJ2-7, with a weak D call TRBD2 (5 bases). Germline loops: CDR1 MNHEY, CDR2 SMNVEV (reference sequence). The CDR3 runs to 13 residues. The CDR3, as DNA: TGTGCCAGTCGGTCTAGCTCTTCCTACAAGCAGTACTTC. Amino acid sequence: CASRSSSSYKQYF.